This TCR beta chain stems from a study of cytomegalovirus exposure and HLA in healthy donors. Study-wide findings and caveats: Certain sequence variants were highly shared and formed a cluster, and this cluster was likely a sequencing artifact.

The trim removed 4 bases at V and 1 base at J, leaving 9 bases unmatched. Per germline, CDR1 SGHAT and CDR2 FQDESV (reference sequence). The CDR3 has 17 residues. On this clone itself: Its antigen is undetermined.

Use of 60 Vbeta and 13 Jbeta primers characterized the PCR. Produced via immunoSEQ multiplex PCR; TCRdb's table is partial and in-frame only. The repertoire consists of roughly 110,000 clones, with around 82% occurring once and the leading ten covering 5% to 6%. Material for sequencing was PBMCs. This TCR came from a woman aged 30 to 39 in good health and CMV-seropositive. The genes are TRBV11-1 and TRBJ2-3; 9 bases are a match to TRBD2. The CDR3 nucleotides read TGTGCCAGCAGCTCGCCCCAGGGACTAGCTGGCACAGATACGCAGTATTTT. Protein: CASSSPQGLAGTDTQYF. Using reference TRBV11-1 and TRBJ2-3 for the parts outside the CDR3, the full variable domain is EAEVAQSPRYKITEKSQAVAFWCDPISGHATLYWYRQILGQGPELLVQFQDESVVDDSQLPKDRFSAERLKGVDSTLKIQPAELGDSAMYLCASSSPQGLAGTDTQYFGPGTRLTVL.